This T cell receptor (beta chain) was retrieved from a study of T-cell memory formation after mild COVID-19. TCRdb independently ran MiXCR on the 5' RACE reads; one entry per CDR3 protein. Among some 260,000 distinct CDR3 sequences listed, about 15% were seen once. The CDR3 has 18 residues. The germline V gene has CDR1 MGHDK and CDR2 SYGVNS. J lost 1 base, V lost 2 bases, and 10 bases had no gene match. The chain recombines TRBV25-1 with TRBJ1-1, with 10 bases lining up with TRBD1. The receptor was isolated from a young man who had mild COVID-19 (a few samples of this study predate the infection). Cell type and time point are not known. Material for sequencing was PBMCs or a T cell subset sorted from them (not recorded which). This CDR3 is CASSETDRGLLRNTEAFF. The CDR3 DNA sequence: TGTGCCAGCAGTGAAACGGACAGGGGGTTGCTTCGGAACACTGAAGCTTTCTTT. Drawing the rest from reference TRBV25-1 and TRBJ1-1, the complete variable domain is EADIYQTPRYLVIGTGKKITLECSQTMGHDKMYWYQQDPGMELHLIHYSYGVNSTEKGDLSSESTVSRIRTEHFPLTLESARPSHTSQYLCASSETDRGLLRNTEAFFGQGTRLTVV.